The clone carrying this T cell receptor beta chain was recorded a few times. The sample comes from a study of immune characterization of retroperitoneal liposarcoma. MiXCR was run by TCRdb on the PCR reads, yielding one entry per CDR3 protein. Among 2,000 or so distinct CDR3 sequences listed, roughly half were seen once. The source of this sequence is a female donor with retroperitoneal liposarcoma. The specimen sequenced was tumor tissue.

The CDR3 protein is CASSGGYGYTF. For the CDR3, the DNA is TGTGCCAGCAGTGGGGGATATGGCTACACCTTC. The V call is TRBV6-5, the J call TRBJ1-2, with D tentatively TRBD1 (5 bases). V dropped 5 bases and J dropped 5 bases, with 6 bases sitting between them. The CDR3 consists of 11 residues. Germline values: CDR1 MNHEY, CDR2 SVGAGI.